The 10 T cell receptor beta chains listed next were all sequenced from one sample in a study of vaccination and CD4 T cells after COVID-19. The Oncomine TCR Beta short-read assay generated sequence data from the DNA of cultured CD4+ T cells. TCRdb re-called the PCR reads with MiXCR, one entry per CDR3 protein. This sample has around 13,000 distinct CDR3 sequences; approximately 37% occur once, and the top ten carry 15% to 20%. Their antigens are not known. The sample's treatment: approximately 9-day PBMC culture with coronavirus spike peptide pools or control peptides (ViraFEST assay). The sequencing sample was made of cultured CD4+ T cells from blood. These receptors all come from a human donor with COVID-19.

In this sample, this clonotype turned up a few times. V and J are TRBV20-1 and TRBJ2-5; 10 nucleotides align to TRBD2. J lost 2 bases, V lost 1 base, and 1 base had no gene match. CDR3 size: 14 residues. The germline CDR1 and CDR2 sequences are DFQATT and SNEGSKA (reference sequence). CDR3 protein: CSARATSGQETQYF. Here the CDR3 DNA reads TGCAGTGCTAGAGCGACTAGCGGGCAAGAGACCCAGTACTTC.

This clonotype was observed a handful of times. The chain has TRBV6-1 and TRBJ1-3; TRBD1 agrees at 7 bases. With 8 bases clipped from V and 3 bases from J, the junction kept 7 bases outside the gene matches. From germline, CDR1 is MNHNS and CDR2 SASEGT. The length of the CDR3 is 14 residues. DNA for the CDR3: TGTGCCAGCCATACAGGGGATTATGGAAACACCATATATTTT. Amino acids: CASHTGDYGNTIYF.

The chain joins TRBV7-2 to TRBJ1-1; 8 bases are a match to TRBD1. Germline assignment: CDR1 SGHTA and CDR2 FQGNSA. CDR3 length equals 14 residues. V shed 5 bases, J shed 6 bases, and the junction held 8 bases outside the gene matches. Here the CDR3 reads CASSPDRGHAEAFF. The CDR3 region has the DNA TGTGCCAGCAGCCCTGACAGGGGTCACGCTGAAGCTTTCTTT. The full variable domain, its missing parts supplied by reference TRBV7-2 and TRBJ1-1, is GAGVSQSPSNKVTEKGKDVELRCDPISGHTALYWYRQSLGQGLEFLIYFQGNSAPDKSGLPSDRFSAERTGGSVSTLTIQRTQQEDSAVYLCASSPDRGHAEAFFGQGTRLTVV.

The V gene is TRBV12-3 or TRBV12-4, the J gene TRBJ1-4; D not certain. CDR3 length: 13 amino acids. Trimming took 6 bases from V and 7 from J, leaving 12 bases between them. The CDR3 is CASRPTKGEKLFF. As DNA, the CDR3 is TGTGCCAGCAGGCCAACCAAGGGTGAAAAACTGTTTTTT.

The chain recombines TRBV5-1 with TRBJ2-7; the D gene is possibly TRBD2 (6 bases). V dropped 5 bases and J dropped 1 base, with 10 bases sitting between them. The CDR3 consists of 13 residues. From germline, CDR1 is SGHRS and CDR2 YFSETQ. The CDR3 loop reads CASSQEGSYEQYF. Here the CDR3 DNA reads TGCGCCAGCAGTCAGGAGGGGTCCTACGAGCAGTACTTC.

The chain employs TRBV12-3 or TRBV12-4 and TRBJ2-5, with D tentatively TRBD2 (6 bases). With 6 bases removed from V and 2 bases from J, the gap between germline ends came to 13 bases. This CDR3 has 14 residues. The CDR3 sequence: CASSRDWSQETQYF. The CDR3 DNA sequence: TGTGCCAGCAGCCGGGACTGGTCACAAGAGACCCAGTACTTC.

A few counts support this clonotype. The J gene is TRBJ1-5, the V gene TRBV7-3; D call uncertain. This CDR3 spans 16 amino acids. The V end was cut by 4 bases, the J end by 2 bases, with 15 bases between. Per the germline V gene, CDR1 is SGHTA and CDR2 is FQGTGA. CDR3 DNA: TGTGCCAGCAGCTCCGTACCCGAAAGGGGCAATCAGCCCCAGCATTTT. This gives the protein CASSSVPERGNQPQHF.

This chain links TRBV7-9 with TRBJ2-2; 8 bases fit TRBD1. The CDR3 is made up of 14 amino acids. The V gene end was trimmed by 3 bases and the J gene end by 7 bases; junction bases not matched to a gene: 4. Germline V CDR1 and CDR2: SEHNR, FQNEAQ (reference sequence). CDR3 amino acids: CASSLAGGFGELFF. As DNA, the CDR3 is TGTGCCAGCAGCTTGGCAGGGGGCTTCGGGGAGCTGTTTTTT.

This chain uses TRBV20-1 with TRBJ2-1, with D possibly called TRBD1 or TRBD2 (5 bases each). Germline V gene sequence: CDR1 DFQATT, CDR2 SNEGSKA (reference sequence). CDR3 length equals 10 residues. V lost 6 bases, J lost 9 bases, and 9 bases lay in between. CDR3 bases: TGCAGTGCGCTGGGGGTTGAGCAGTTCTTC. It translates to CSALGVEQFF.

This chain uses TRBV15 with TRBJ1-6; 8 bases match TRBD1. Germline values: CDR1 LNHNV, CDR2 YYDKDF (reference sequence). V lost 2 bases to trimming and J lost 8 bases; unmatched junction nucleotides: 8. The CDR3 totals 16 residues. In nucleotides, the CDR3 is TGTGCCACCAGCAGATCCCCAGGGGGCAGATATTCACCCCTCCACTTT. Translation: CATSRSPGGRYSPLHF.